This T cell receptor beta chain derives from a study of Tregs in tolerant kidney transplant recipients (dated by TCRdb to between 2017 and 2020). General notes on the study: Transplants used related donors with nonmyeloablative bone marrow transplantation; mixed chimerism was transient in the human trials. TCRbeta sequencing was used in the study to identify donor-specific regulatory T cells before combined kidney and bone marrow transplantation, and the identified cells were then tracked after transplant.

For TCRbeta CDR3 sequencing, genomic DNA from the sorted cells was extracted using the QIAGEN DNeasy Blood and Tissue Kit. High-throughput TCRbeta CDR3 sequencing was carried out commercially through immunoSEQ, with PCR amplification with bias correction and internal controls included. The study's own analysis went as follows. Unique productive TCRbeta sequences were defined by CDR3 nucleotide sequence where primers matched, otherwise by CDR3 amino acid sequence with Vbeta and Jbeta genes. To correct for sorting error, sequences found in more than one sorted population at a frequency ratio of 2:1 or less were discarded, and the remaining shared sequences were assigned to the population with the higher frequency. Donor-reactive sequences were defined as at least 5-fold expanded in CFSE-low cells versus unstimulated cells, with frequency of at least 0.01% in CFSE-low cells. Repertoire divergence was quantified by Jensen-Shannon divergence calculated from the top 100 TCRbeta sequences ranked by frequency. When a sample had multiple sequencing runs, each run was corrected for sorting error separately and the runs were then pooled. TCRdb limited this immuneACCESS table to in-frame rearrangements with V and J called. A share of clones is missing; checked studies link under half to unresolved V genes, and the rest is unexplained. The V and J calls and clone size are taken from that table; D and trimming were inferred from the DNA. Present in this sample are approximately 67,000 clones, more than 90% of which were seen just once. Jointly, the top ten make up approximately 11% of the sample.

Taken with the paper, the label for time point translates to: blood sample drawn before combined kidney and bone marrow transplant. Thawed PBMCs were FACS-sorted into unstimulated Tregs (CD4+CD25+CD127-), CD4+ non-Tregs (CD4+CD25-), CD4 cells and CD8 cells. The patients were a handful of recipients of combined kidney and bone marrow transplants from the ITN036ST trial, and samples were available only for these trial subjects. Healthy control blood was processed by Ficoll density gradient to PBMCs and cryopreserved; patient PBMCs were collected before and after transplant. Results the study describes overall, beyond this receptor: Biological reproducibility was not directly addressed, though technical replication error appeared minimal. Donor-specific Treg expansion exceeded global Treg expansion in tolerant patients, suggesting antigen-driven rather than nonspecific expansion. PCR primers changed over time for some patients, so nucleotide-level comparison across those patients' samples was not possible. The most biologically relevant and donor-specific TCRbeta repertoire appeared to be identified by expanding Tregs with activated donor B cells. The study was limited by small patient numbers, and the findings need validation in larger populations and under other immunosuppression protocols.

This clone is medium-sized (0.01 to 0.1%) in its sample. What antigen it recognizes has not been identified. One base away there is no much larger clone; base qualities are not given. V loses 1 base, J loses 5 bases, and the germline ends lie 15 bases apart. From the cysteine through the phenylalanine, the CDR3 covers 15 amino acids. Left in the record is the CDR3 DNA by itself, 45 bases read in frame from the first base. Sequences PRHDT (CDR1) and FYEKMQ (CDR2) are obtained from the germline V gene (reference sequence). The rearrangement combines TRBV13 with TRBJ2-7, with TRBD2 as a weak D call on 6 bases. The sample here was CD8+ T cells from blood, taken before the transplant. The source is a human donor who received a combined kidney and bone marrow transplant. The nucleotide sequence reads TGTGCCAGCAGCTTAGCGGGAGAGGCGGCACACGAGCAGTACTTC. Its protein reads: CASSLAGEAAHEQYF.